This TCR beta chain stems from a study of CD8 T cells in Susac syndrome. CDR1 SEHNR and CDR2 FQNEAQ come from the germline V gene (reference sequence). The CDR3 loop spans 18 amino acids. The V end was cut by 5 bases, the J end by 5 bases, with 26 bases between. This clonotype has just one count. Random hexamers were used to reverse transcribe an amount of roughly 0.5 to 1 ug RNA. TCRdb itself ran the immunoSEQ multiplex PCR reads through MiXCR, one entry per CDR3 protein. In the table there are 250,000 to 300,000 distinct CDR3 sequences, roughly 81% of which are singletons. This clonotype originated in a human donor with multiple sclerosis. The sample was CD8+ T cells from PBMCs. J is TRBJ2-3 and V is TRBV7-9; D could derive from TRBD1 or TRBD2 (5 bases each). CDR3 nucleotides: TGTGCCAGCAGCCCCCCCGGGACGGGACCCAGCTTCGGAGATACGCAGTATTTT. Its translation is CASSPPGTGPSFGDTQYF. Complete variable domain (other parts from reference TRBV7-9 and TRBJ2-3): DTGVSQNPRHKITKRGQNVTFRCDPISEHNRLYWYRQTLGQGPEFLTYFQNEAQLEKSRLLSDRFSAERPKGSFSTLEIQRTEQGDSAMYLCASSPPGTGPSFGDTQYFGPGTRLTVL.